This record looks at one T cell receptor (beta chain) sequence and its context. TCRdb keeps only in-frame clones here, not all; method: immunoSEQ multiplex PCR. This sample has about 230,000 clones, with roughly 86% found just once. These data originate in a study of blood T cell repertoires in COVID-19. Assignments of participants to cohorts depended upon their own reported clinical history. CDR3 size: 15 residues. CDR1 and CDR2 from the germline V gene are LNHDA and SQIVND (reference sequence). V dropped 8 bases and J dropped 3; count of bases not matched to a gene: 5. The specimen sequenced was PBMCs or T cells enriched from blood (not recorded which). This TCR was sampled from a woman in her 30s with acute COVID-19. The chain is built from TRBV19 and TRBJ2-2, with 11 bases aligning to TRBD1. CDR3 nucleotides: TGTGCCAGTCTCCGGGACAGGGGGGACACCGGGGAGCTGTTTTTT. The encoded protein is CASLRDRGDTGELFF.